The 25 T cell receptor beta chains below all came from one sample that was sequenced in a study of graft-versus-host responses after intestinal transplantation. Libraries were prepared by immunoSEQ multiplex PCR; TCRdb keeps only in-frame clonotypes and omits some of them. The sample gives roughly 99,000 clones, just under 95% of which show up once; over 0.055% is in the top ten. Antigens of these TCRs are unknown. The input for sequencing was unstimulated CD8+ T cells sorted from spleen or lymph node cells, taken before transplant. Every receptor here comes from a human donor who was the organ donor for an intestinal transplant.

With respect to this clone: One junction end disagrees with the germline gene, perhaps due to a read error. The chain links TRBV18 to TRBJ2-7, with a tentative D call TRBD1 (5 bases). The V gene's germline CDR1 is KGHSH and CDR2 LQKENI. The CDR3 runs to 16 residues. The CDR3: CVSSLDRTGLPYEQYF. The CDR3, as DNA: TGTGTCAGCTCACTCGACCGTACAGGCCTGCCCTACGAGCAGTACTTC.

The chain couples TRBV5-1 to TRBJ2-3; D might be TRBD2 (6 bases). V was pared by 2 bases and J by 2 bases, with 15 bases between. CDR1 is SGHRS, CDR2 YFSETQ, per germline. The CDR3 is 16 residues long. The CDR3: CASSFSGTLATDTQYF. The CDR3 nucleotides are TGCGCCAGCAGCTTCTCCGGGACTCTTGCCACAGATACGCAGTATTTT.

This clone was seen once. The chain couples TRBV30 to TRBJ2-1; 7 nucleotides align to TRBD1. CDR1 GTSNPN and CDR2 SVGIG come from the germline V gene (reference sequence). The CDR3 spans 11 residues. V shed 4 bases, J shed 8 bases, and the junction held 2 bases outside the gene matches. CDR3 sequence: CAWIGGYEQFF. For the CDR3, the DNA is TGTGCCTGGATAGGGGGCTATGAGCAGTTCTTC. Supplemented by reference TRBV30 and TRBJ2-1, the full variable domain reads SQTIHQWPATLVQPVGSPLSLECTVEGTSNPNLYWYRQAAGRGLQLLFYSVGIGQISSEVPQNLSASRPQDRQFILSSKKLLLSDSGFYLCAWIGGYEQFFGPGTRLTVL.

This chain uses TRBV4-2 with TRBJ2-7, with 8 bases identical to TRBD1. The CDR3 runs 13 residues. CDR1 and CDR2 from the germline V gene are LGHNA and YNFKEQ. The V gene end was trimmed by 4 bases and the J gene end by 4 bases; junction bases not matched to a gene: 3. CDR3 sequence reads: CASSPGQDYEQYF. The CDR3 DNA follows: TGTGCCAGCAGCCCGGGACAGGATTACGAGCAGTACTTC.

In DNA, the CDR3 is TGTGCCAGCAGCCTAGGGTACGGGACTAGCGTCCACGAGCAGTACTTC. Its translation is CASSLGYGTSVHEQYF. The J gene is TRBJ2-7, the V gene TRBV7-9; TRBD2 matches at 10 bases. CDR3 length: 16 amino acids. Losses at the gene ends were 5 bases for V and 5 bases for J; bases not matched to a gene: 12. The germline V gene has CDR1 SEHNR and CDR2 FQNEAQ (reference sequence).

The J gene is TRBJ1-6, the V gene TRBV7-2; D ambiguous. CDR3 length equals 13 residues. V was clipped by 6 bases and J by 14 bases, with 17 bases between them. CDR1 is SGHTA and CDR2 is FQGNSA in the germline V gene. DNA for the CDR3: TGTACCAGCAGGCCGGGATCACAAAGGGCCCTCCACTTT. Encoded protein: CTSRPGSQRALHF.

V is TRBV11-2 and J is TRBJ2-7, with D possibly matching TRBD1 (6 bases). V dropped 1 base and J dropped 1 base, with 11 bases sitting between them. The CDR3 length is 15 residues. Germline V gene sequence: CDR1 SGHAT, CDR2 FQNNGV. CDR3 protein: CASSLAPRGSYEQYF. The CDR3 nucleotides read TGTGCCAGCAGCTTAGCCCCCAGGGGTTCCTACGAGCAGTACTTC.

This sequence joins TRBV27 and TRBJ1-2, with TRBD1 identical over 7 bases. The CDR3 runs to 15 residues. After removal of 5 bases from V and 4 bases from J, the junction contained 10 bases not matched to a gene. Germline lookup yields CDR1 MNHEY and CDR2 SMNVEV (reference sequence). In DNA, the CDR3 is TGTGCCAGCAGTCCAGGGGACAGCCCGGTCTATGGCTACACCTTC. This encodes CASSPGDSPVYGYTF.

About this clone: One end of the junction does not line up with germline, which may come from a read error. J is TRBJ1-2 and V is TRBV2; D is perhaps TRBD1 (5 bases). The CDR3 covers 13 residues. Germline lookup yields CDR1 SNHLY and CDR2 FYNNEI. In nucleotides, the CDR3 is TGTGCCAGCAGGGAAGGGGAGGGATATGGCTACACCTTC. Translation: CASREGEGYGYTF.

The J gene is TRBJ1-2, the V gene TRBV19, with 7 bases lining up with TRBD1. Germline CDR1 LNHDA, CDR2 SQIVND (reference sequence). The trim removed 10 bases at V and 3 bases at J, leaving 14 bases unmatched. The CDR3 sequence is 15 residues long. Here the CDR3 reads CATLLLTGRDYGYTF. CDR3 in DNA: TGTGCCACCCTGCTGTTGACAGGGCGAGACTATGGCTACACCTTC.

The chain joins TRBV5-5 to TRBJ1-2; TRBD1 might be the D (5 bases). From germline, CDR1 is SGHKS and CDR2 YYEKEE (reference sequence). Between the trimmed V and J ends, which lost 3 bases and 6 bases, there was a span of 15 bases. The CDR3 is made up of 14 amino acids. In DNA form, the CDR3 reads TGTGCCAGCAGCTCGTGGGGCAGGGCTAATGGCTACACCTTC. This translates into CASSSWGRANGYTF.

This clone was picked up one time. The CDR3 DNA follows: TGTGCCAGCTCACCACGTCTAGCGGGGGGTTTATTCGCCTACAATGAGCAGTTCTTC. It codes for CASSPRLAGGLFAYNEQFF. V gene TRBV18 combines with J gene TRBJ2-1, with 11 bases fitting TRBD2. Looked up from germline, CDR1 is KGHSH and CDR2 is LQKENI. CDR3 size: 19 residues. V dropped 1 base and J dropped 2; count of bases not matched to a gene: 10.

This chain joins TRBV5-3 and TRBJ2-1, with 9 bases identical to TRBD2. TRBV5-3 is an open reading frame, and its role is uncertain. V lost 0 bases and J lost 10; bases outside the gene matches: 14. The CDR3 has 17 amino acids. CDR3 sequence reads: CARSLDGAGGKLEEQFF. The CDR3 coding sequence is TGTGCCAGAAGCTTGGACGGTGCGGGGGGGAAGTTAGAAGAGCAGTTCTTC.

This rearrangement joins TRBV5-1 to TRBJ2-3; 7 bases map to TRBD2. This CDR3 region has 17 residues. The junction had 13 bases not matched to a gene; V was cut back by 4 bases and J by 2 bases. Germline V CDR1 and CDR2: SGHRS, YFSETQ. CDR3 residues: CASSTGLVSPHTDTQYF. The CDR3 nucleotides are TGCGCCAGCAGCACCGGACTAGTTTCTCCACACACAGATACGCAGTATTTT.

The genes are TRBV4-1 and TRBJ2-3; no clear D. V lost 1 base and J lost 4, with 12 bases in between. Germline V CDR1 and CDR2: MGHRA, YSYEKL. The CDR3 runs 15 residues. CDR3 DNA: TGCGCCAGCAGCCAAGGAGTCGTCCTGTCAGATACGCAGTATTTT. It is translated as CASSQGVVLSDTQYF.

The chain uses TRBV15 and TRBJ2-5; D uncertain. The germline V gene has CDR1 LNHNV and CDR2 YYDKDF (reference sequence). The CDR3 spans 15 residues. Trimming removed 0 bases from V and 1 base from J, with 9 bases in between. The CDR3, as DNA: TGTGCCACCAGCAGAGAACGGGTGAGCCAAGAGACCCAGTACTTC. Protein product: CATSRERVSQETQYF.

The V and J genes are TRBV7-7 and TRBJ2-5; 10 bases are a match to TRBD2. With 3 bases clipped from V and 4 bases from J, the junction kept 11 bases outside the gene matches. Germline V gene lookup returns CDR1 SSHAT and CDR2 FNYEAQ (reference sequence). This CDR3 contains 17 residues. The CDR3 DNA reads as TGTGCCAGCAGCTTGTCTAGCGGGGGACCTTTGGGAGAGACCCAGTACTTC. It yields the protein CASSLSSGGPLGETQYF.

The gene calls are TRBV5-1 and TRBJ2-3, with D possibly being TRBD2 (6 bases). Germline V gene lookup returns CDR1 SGHRS and CDR2 YFSETQ. V was shortened by 0 bases and J by 5 bases, with 13 bases between the two germline ends. This CDR3 is 15 amino acids long. The DNA for the CDR3 is TGCGCCAGCAGCTTGGCCCGGGGGTGGGAAGATACGCAGTATTTT. Translated, it gives CASSLARGWEDTQYF. Full variable domain (outside the CDR3, taken from reference TRBV5-1 and TRBJ2-3): KAGVTQTPRYLIKTRGQQVTLSCSPISGHRSVSWYQQTPGQGLQFLFEYFSETQRNKGNFPGRFSGRQFSNSRSEMNVSTLELGDSALYLCASSLARGWEDTQYFGPGTRLTVL.

This clone was recorded a few times. The chain has TRBV4-1 and TRBJ1-5; no clear D. The V end was cut by 0 bases, the J end by 8 bases, with 8 bases between. The CDR3 totals 13 residues. Germline V CDR1 and CDR2: MGHRA, YSYEKL. The CDR3 reads CASSQDMFEPQHF. CDR3 DNA sequence: TGCGCCAGCAGCCAAGATATGTTCGAGCCCCAGCATTTT.

This chain joins TRBV11-3 and TRBJ2-1; 11 bases agree with TRBD1. This CDR3 contains 15 residues. Germline V gene lookup returns CDR1 SGHNT and CDR2 YENEEA. V was clipped by 5 bases and J by 7 bases; unmatched bases: 7. CDR3 in amino acids: CASSPDGTGGNEQFF. The CDR3 DNA reads as TGTGCCAGCAGCCCTGACGGGACAGGGGGGAATGAGCAGTTCTTC.

This clone was seen a few times. The J gene is TRBJ2-7, the V gene TRBV29-1; D may be TRBD1 (6 bases). The V gene's germline CDR1 is SQVTM and CDR2 ANQGSEA. Trimming shortened V by 6 bases and J by 6 bases, and 24 bases separated the two germline ends. This CDR3 spans 15 amino acids. CDR3 nucleotide sequence: TGCAGCGTCTTAGGTGGGGACGAGACAGGACTCGAGCAGTACTTC. Amino acid sequence: CSVLGGDETGLEQYF.

J is TRBJ1-2 and V is TRBV4-1; possibly TRBD1 for D (6 bases). This CDR3 has 14 residues. V lost 5 bases, J lost 5 bases, and 15 bases lay in between. Germline CDR1 reads MGHRA; CDR2 reads YSYEKL. CDR3 bases: TGCGCCAGCAGCTCTCGGACAGCGGCATATGGCTACACCTTC. This gives the protein CASSSRTAAYGYTF.

The V call is TRBV13, the J call TRBJ2-3; 11 bases map to TRBD2. The germline V gene encodes CDR1 PRHDT and CDR2 FYEKMQ (reference sequence). Unmatched junction bases numbered 4, after V lost 2 bases and J lost 0 bases. The CDR3 spans 17 residues. DNA of the CDR3: TGTGCCAGCAGCTTACTAGCGGGGGGCCCAAGCACAGATACGCAGTATTTT. It specifies CASSLLAGGPSTDTQYF.

This chain joins TRBV9 and TRBJ1-2, with D tentatively TRBD1 (5 bases). V lost 7 bases to trimming and J lost 8 bases, with 15 bases between them. Germline V lookup: CDR1 SGDLS, CDR2 YYNGEE. The CDR3 is 12 residues long. This chain's CDR3 is CASQSPGYGYTF. The CDR3 DNA sequence: TGTGCCAGCCAATCTCCAGGGTACGGCTACACCTTC.

V gene TRBV19 combines with J gene TRBJ1-5, with D tentatively TRBD1 (6 bases). The length of the CDR3 is 15 residues. CDR1 and CDR2 from the germline V gene are LNHDA and SQIVND (reference sequence). V was trimmed by 1 base and J by 3 bases, leaving 10 bases between them. CDR3 in amino acids: CASSIVQGPNQPQHF. DNA of the CDR3: TGTGCCAGTAGTATAGTACAGGGTCCCAATCAGCCCCAGCATTTT.